This TCR beta chain was sequenced for a study of T-cell memory formation after mild COVID-19. Details on this clonotype: Its antigen remains unknown.

CDR3 length: 16 amino acids. V lost 0 bases and J 2 bases, leaving 16 bases between the germline ends. Per the germline V gene, CDR1 is DFQATT and CDR2 is SNEGSKA (reference sequence). Findings and limits, study-wide: Clones that shrank (day 15 to 85) were balanced CD4/CD8, whereas later expanders leaned CD4+. Memory sampled before infection contained some responding clones, suggesting cross-reactive memory joined.

TCRdb passed the 5' RACE reads through MiXCR, listing each CDR3 protein once. The sample has approximately 480,000 distinct CDR3 sequences, 15% to 20% seen once. The rearrangement joins TRBV20-1 to TRBJ1-2; D is perhaps TRBD1 (5 bases). The origin of this receptor is an adult woman who had mild COVID-19 (a few samples of this study predate the infection). Cell type and time point are not known. The specimen was PBMCs or a T cell subset sorted from them (not recorded which). The CDR3 region is CSARDWAGRVNYGYTF. The CDR3 DNA is TGCAGTGCTAGAGATTGGGCGGGCAGGGTGAACTATGGCTACACCTTC.